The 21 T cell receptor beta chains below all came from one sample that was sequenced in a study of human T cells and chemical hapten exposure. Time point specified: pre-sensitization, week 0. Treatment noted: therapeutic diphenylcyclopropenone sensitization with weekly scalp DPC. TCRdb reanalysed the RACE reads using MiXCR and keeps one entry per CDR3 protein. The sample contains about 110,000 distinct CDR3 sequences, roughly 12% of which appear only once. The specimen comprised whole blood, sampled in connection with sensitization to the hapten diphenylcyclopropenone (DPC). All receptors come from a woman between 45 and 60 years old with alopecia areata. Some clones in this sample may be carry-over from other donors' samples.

This chain's CDR3 is CASSDGRNEKLFF. CDR3 bases: TGTGCCAGCAGTGATGGGCGTAATGAAAAACTGTTTTTT. This chain uses TRBV5-6 with TRBJ1-4, with no clear D. CDR3 size: 13 residues. Deletions cut 5 bases from V and 4 bases from J, with 9 bases between. Germline V gene data show CDR1 as SGHDT and CDR2 as YYEEEE.

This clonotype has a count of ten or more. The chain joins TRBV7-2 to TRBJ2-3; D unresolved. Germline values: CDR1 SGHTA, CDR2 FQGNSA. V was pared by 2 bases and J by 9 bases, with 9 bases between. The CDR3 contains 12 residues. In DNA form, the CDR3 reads TGTGCCAGCAGCTTATTGACCGAAACGCAGTATTTT. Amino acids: CASSLLTETQYF.

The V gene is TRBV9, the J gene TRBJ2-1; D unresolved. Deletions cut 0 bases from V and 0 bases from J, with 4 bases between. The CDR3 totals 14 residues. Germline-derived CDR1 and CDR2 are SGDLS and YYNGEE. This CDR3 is CASSVVASYNEQFF. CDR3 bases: TGTGCCAGCAGCGTAGTAGCCTCCTACAATGAGCAGTTCTTC.

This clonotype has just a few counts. The CDR3 coding sequence is TGCAGCGTTCTTCGAGGGAGAGTTGAGACCCAGTACTTC. This sequence encodes CSVLRGRVETQYF. The J gene is TRBJ2-5, the V gene TRBV29-1; TRBD2 is a possible D gene (5 bases). The V end lost 5 bases, the J end lost 5 bases, and 15 bases lay between the germline ends. Per the germline V gene, CDR1 is SQVTM and CDR2 is ANQGSEA. This CDR3 has 13 residues.

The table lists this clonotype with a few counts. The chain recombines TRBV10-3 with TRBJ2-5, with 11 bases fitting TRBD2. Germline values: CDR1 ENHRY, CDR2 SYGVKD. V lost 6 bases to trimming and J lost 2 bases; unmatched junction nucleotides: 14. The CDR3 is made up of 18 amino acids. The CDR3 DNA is TGTGCCATCAGCCCTGGGACTAGCGGAAGTTACCCGCAAGAGACCCAGTACTTC. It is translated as CAISPGTSGSYPQETQYF.

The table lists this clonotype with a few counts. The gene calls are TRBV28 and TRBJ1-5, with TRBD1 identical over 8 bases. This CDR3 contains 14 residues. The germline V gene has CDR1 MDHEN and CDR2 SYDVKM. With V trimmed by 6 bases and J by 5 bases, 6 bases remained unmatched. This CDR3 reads CASSSGTGYQPQHF. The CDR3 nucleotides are TGTGCCAGCAGCTCCGGGACAGGATATCAGCCCCAGCATTTT.

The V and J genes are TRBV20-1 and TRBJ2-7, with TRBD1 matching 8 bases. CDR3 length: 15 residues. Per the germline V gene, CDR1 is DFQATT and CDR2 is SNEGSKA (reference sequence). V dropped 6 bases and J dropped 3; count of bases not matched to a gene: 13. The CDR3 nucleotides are TGCAGTGCCAACTCCGGGGCAGGGGGCGACTACGAGCAGTACTTC. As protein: CSANSGAGGDYEQYF.

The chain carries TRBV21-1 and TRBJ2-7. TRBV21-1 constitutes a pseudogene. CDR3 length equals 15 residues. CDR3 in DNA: TGTGCCAGCAGCAAAGAAGACAGGAACGCCTACGAGCAGTACTTC. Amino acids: CASSKEDRNAYEQYF.

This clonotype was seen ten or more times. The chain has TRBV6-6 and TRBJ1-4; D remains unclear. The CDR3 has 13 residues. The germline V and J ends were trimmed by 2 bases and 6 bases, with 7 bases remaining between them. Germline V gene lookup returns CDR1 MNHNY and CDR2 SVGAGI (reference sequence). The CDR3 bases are TGTGCCAGCAGTTACGGGGTGTATGAAAAACTGTTTTTT. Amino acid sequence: CASSYGVYEKLFF.

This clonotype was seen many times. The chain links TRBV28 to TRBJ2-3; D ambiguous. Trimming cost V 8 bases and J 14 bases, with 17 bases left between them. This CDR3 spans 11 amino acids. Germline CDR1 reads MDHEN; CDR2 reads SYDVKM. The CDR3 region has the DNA TGTGCCAGCTCGGTAAAGTCCCTGCCGTATTTT. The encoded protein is CASSVKSLPYF.

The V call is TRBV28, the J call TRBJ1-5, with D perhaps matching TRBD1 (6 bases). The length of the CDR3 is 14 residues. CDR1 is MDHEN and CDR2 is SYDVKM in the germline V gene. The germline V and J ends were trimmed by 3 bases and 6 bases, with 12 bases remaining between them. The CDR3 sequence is CASSLEQGTQPQHF. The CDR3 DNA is TGTGCCAGCAGTTTGGAACAGGGAACTCAGCCCCAGCATTTT.

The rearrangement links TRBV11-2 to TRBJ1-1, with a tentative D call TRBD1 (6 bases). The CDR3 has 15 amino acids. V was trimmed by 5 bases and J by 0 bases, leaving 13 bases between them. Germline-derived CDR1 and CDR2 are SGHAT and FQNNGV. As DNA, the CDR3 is TGTGCCAGCAGCGTGTATCAGGGGTTGAACACTGAAGCTTTCTTT. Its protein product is CASSVYQGLNTEAFF.

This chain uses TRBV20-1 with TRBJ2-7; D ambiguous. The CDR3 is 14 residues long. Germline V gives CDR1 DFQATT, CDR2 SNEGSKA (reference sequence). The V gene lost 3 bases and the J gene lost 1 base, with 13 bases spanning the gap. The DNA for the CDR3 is TGCAGTGCTAGGCCGGGTCTACCATCCTACGAGCAGTACTTC. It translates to CSARPGLPSYEQYF.

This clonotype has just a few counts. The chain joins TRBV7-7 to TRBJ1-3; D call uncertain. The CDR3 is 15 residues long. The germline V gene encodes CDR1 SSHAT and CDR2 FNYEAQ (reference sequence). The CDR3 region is CALPARKSSGNTIYF. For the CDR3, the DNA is TGTGCTTTACCCGCGCGGAAGAGCTCTGGAAACACCATATATTTT.

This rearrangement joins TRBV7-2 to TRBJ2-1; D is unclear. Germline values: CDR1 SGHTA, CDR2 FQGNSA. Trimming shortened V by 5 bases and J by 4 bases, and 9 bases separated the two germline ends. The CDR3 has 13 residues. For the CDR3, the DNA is TGTGCCAGCAGCCGGAACCTGTACAATGAGCAGTTCTTC. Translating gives CASSRNLYNEQFF.

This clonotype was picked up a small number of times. CDR3: CASSPRDVSYEQYF. The CDR3 DNA is TGTGCCAGCAGCCCCAGGGACGTCTCCTACGAGCAGTACTTC. The rearrangement uses TRBV7-9 and TRBJ2-7; D is possibly TRBD1 or TRBD2 (5 bases each). With 5 bases removed from V and 0 bases from J, the gap between germline ends came to 11 bases. The CDR3 has 14 amino acids. Germline V gene lookup returns CDR1 SEHNR and CDR2 FQNEAQ (reference sequence).

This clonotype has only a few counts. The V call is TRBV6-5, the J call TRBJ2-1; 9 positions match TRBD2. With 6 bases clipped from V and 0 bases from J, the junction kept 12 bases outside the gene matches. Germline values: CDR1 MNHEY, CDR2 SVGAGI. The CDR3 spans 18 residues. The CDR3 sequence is CASRRLAATTHSYNEQFF. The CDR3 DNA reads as TGTGCCAGCAGGAGACTAGCGGCGACAACCCACTCCTACAATGAGCAGTTCTTC.

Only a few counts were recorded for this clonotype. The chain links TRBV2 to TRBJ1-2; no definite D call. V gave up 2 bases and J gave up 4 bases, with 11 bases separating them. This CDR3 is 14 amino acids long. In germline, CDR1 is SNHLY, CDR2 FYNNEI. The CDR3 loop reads CASSESGRPYGYTF. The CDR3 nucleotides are TGTGCCAGCAGTGAATCTGGCCGCCCCTATGGCTACACCTTC. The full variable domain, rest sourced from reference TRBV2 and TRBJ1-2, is EPEVTQTPSHQVTQMGQEVILRCVPISNHLYFYWYRQILGQKVEFLVSFYNNEISEKSEIFDDQFSVERPDGSNFTLKIRSTKLEDSAMYFCASSESGRPYGYTFGSGTRLTVV.

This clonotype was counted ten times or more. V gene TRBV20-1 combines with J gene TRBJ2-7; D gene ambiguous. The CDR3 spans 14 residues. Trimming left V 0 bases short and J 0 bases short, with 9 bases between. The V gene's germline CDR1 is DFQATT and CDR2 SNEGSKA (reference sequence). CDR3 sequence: CSARDYAVSYEQYF. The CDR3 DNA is TGCAGTGCTAGAGATTATGCGGTCTCCTACGAGCAGTACTTC.

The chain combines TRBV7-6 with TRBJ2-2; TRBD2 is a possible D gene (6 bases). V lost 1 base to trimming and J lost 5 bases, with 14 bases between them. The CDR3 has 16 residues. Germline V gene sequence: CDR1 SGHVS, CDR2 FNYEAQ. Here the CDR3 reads CASSLGSGTSTGELFF. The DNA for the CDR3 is TGTGCCAGCAGCTTAGGGTCCGGGACTTCGACCGGGGAGCTGTTTTTT.

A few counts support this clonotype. As DNA, the CDR3 is TGCAGCGTTGTCCCCCAAGGTGATACGCAGTATTTT. It specifies CSVVPQGDTQYF. J is TRBJ2-3 and V is TRBV29-1, with unresolved D. Germline V gene sequence: CDR1 SQVTM, CDR2 ANQGSEA. The CDR3 runs 12 residues. The V gene lost 4 bases and the J gene lost 6 bases, with 11 bases spanning the gap.